These 22 T cell receptor beta chains originate from one sample sequenced in a study of blood T cell repertoires in COVID-19 (TCRdb year 2020). Library method: the immunoSEQ multiplex PCR assay. The source is immuneACCESS, and TCRdb retained only in-frame sequences with V and J called. Part of the clones is not carried over; for the studies checked, unresolved V genes explain less than half of this, and the remainder is unexplained. The sample table holds 250,000 to 300,000 clones, of which around 89% were seen once. The top ten clones comprise under 2.5% of the sample. Sequenced: PBMCs or T cells enriched from blood (not recorded which). Every receptor here comes from a woman aged 55-75 years in a cohort exposed to, infected with or recovered from COVID-19 (not recorded which).

The chain has TRBV11-2 and TRBJ1-1; 8 bases line up with TRBD1. CDR3 size: 16 residues. J lost 0 bases, V lost 2 bases, and 5 bases had no gene match. Germline-derived CDR1 and CDR2 are SGHAT and FQNNGV. DNA for the CDR3: TGTGCCAGCAGCTTATTTGGGACAGGATTGAACACTGAAGCTTTCTTT. Residues: CASSLFGTGLNTEAFF.

The V and J genes are TRBV7-2 and TRBJ2-1; 8 bases agree with TRBD1. J was trimmed by 7 bases and V by 1 base; bases with no gene match: 6. The CDR3 is 15 residues long. Germline assignment: CDR1 SGHTA and CDR2 FQGNSA. CDR3 sequence reads: CASSLGRTGLNEQFF. For the CDR3, the DNA is TGTGCCAGCAGCTTAGGCAGGACAGGGCTTAATGAGCAGTTCTTC.

This chain links TRBV7-6 with TRBJ1-5; D gene unclear. Germline CDR1 is SGHVS and CDR2 is FNYEAQ. The CDR3 consists of 14 residues. The ends were cut back, 5 bases at V and 4 bases at J, with 12 bases in the middle. CDR3 in DNA: TGTGCCAGCAGCCCCATTCCGGGGAATCAGCCCCAGCATTTT. Protein: CASSPIPGNQPQHF.

This rearrangement joins TRBV27 to TRBJ1-6; D gene unclear. The CDR3 is made up of 16 amino acids. Trimming shortened V by 0 bases and J by 8 bases, and 14 bases separated the two germline ends. CDR1 MNHEY and CDR2 SMNVEV come from the germline V gene (reference sequence). CDR3: CASSLSVGEGYSPLHF. CDR3 nucleotides: TGTGCCAGCAGTTTATCCGTCGGGGAAGGTTATTCACCCCTCCACTTT.

The rearrangement joins TRBV28 to TRBJ2-4, with 7 bases fitting TRBD2. The V gene's germline CDR1 is MDHEN and CDR2 SYDVKM. V lost 7 bases to trimming and J lost 0 bases; unmatched junction nucleotides: 6. The CDR3 covers 15 residues. The DNA of the CDR3 is TGTGCCAGCACCCCTGGGGGGGTAGCCAAAAACATTCAGTACTTC. This encodes CASTPGGVAKNIQYF.

This CDR3 is CASSLLGTESPLHF. The CDR3 region has the DNA TGTGCCAGCAGCCTCCTCGGGACTGAATCACCCCTCCACTTT. The genes are TRBV9 and TRBJ1-6; D might be TRBD1 (5 bases). Germline loops: CDR1 SGDLS, CDR2 YYNGEE. The ends were cut back, 4 bases at V and 10 bases at J, with 15 bases in the middle. The CDR3 spans 14 residues.

The genes are TRBV9 and TRBJ2-2; 8 nucleotides line up with TRBD2. This CDR3 is 16 amino acids long. The germline CDR1 and CDR2 sequences are SGDLS and YYNGEE. After removal of 3 bases from V and 4 bases from J, the junction contained 8 bases not matched to a gene. This CDR3 reads CASSGQREWITGELFF. As DNA, the CDR3 is TGTGCCAGCAGCGGCCAGCGGGAGTGGATCACCGGGGAGCTGTTTTTT.

CDR3 residues: CASSGQVSYEQYF. DNA for the CDR3: TGTGCCAGCAGCGGACAGGTTTCCTACGAGCAGTACTTC. This chain uses TRBV7-9 with TRBJ2-7, with TRBD1 matching 7 bases. V dropped 5 bases and J dropped 1; count of bases not matched to a gene: 2. The CDR3 length is 13 residues. The germline gives CDR1 SEHNR, CDR2 FQNEAQ (reference sequence).

This clone appeared a few times. The V gene is TRBV5-6, the J gene TRBJ2-2; D perhaps matches TRBD2 (5 bases). The CDR3 totals 16 residues. Germline-derived CDR1 and CDR2 are SGHDT and YYEEEE. Trimming removed 8 bases from V and 1 base from J, with 18 bases in between. In DNA, the CDR3 is TGTGCCAGGGACCTCCCCGGGATGGGGAACACCGGGGAGCTGTTTTTT. Protein: CARDLPGMGNTGELFF.

V usage is TRBV24-1 and J usage is TRBJ2-3; tentatively, D is TRBD1 (6 bases). Germline CDR1 KGHDR, CDR2 SFDVKD. V dropped 4 bases and J dropped 4 bases, with 11 bases sitting between them. This CDR3 spans 14 amino acids. CDR3 DNA: TGTGCCACCAGTGAAAACAGGGCCCCAGATACGCAGTATTTT. It yields the protein CATSENRAPDTQYF.

The rearrangement joins TRBV9 to TRBJ1-3; the D gene is possibly TRBD1 (6 bases). Trimming cost V 4 bases and J 2 bases, with 10 bases left between them. This CDR3 spans 14 amino acids. Germline values: CDR1 SGDLS, CDR2 YYNGEE. The CDR3 spells CASSYGTTGNTIYF. CDR3 coding DNA: TGTGCCAGCAGCTACGGGACAACTGGAAACACCATATATTTT.

Here the CDR3 reads CSVDPSSYNEQFF. In nucleotides, the CDR3 is TGCAGCGTTGACCCCAGCTCCTACAATGAGCAGTTCTTC. The chain uses TRBV29-1 and TRBJ2-1; D is unresolved. This CDR3 comprises 13 residues. The germline CDR1 and CDR2 sequences are SQVTM and ANQGSEA. The V gene lost 3 bases and the J gene lost 0 bases, with 6 bases spanning the gap.

The CDR3 sequence is CASSVQGGTNEKLFF. CDR3 nucleotides: TGTGCCAGCAGTGTACAGGGGGGTACTAATGAAAAACTGTTTTTT. V gene TRBV2 combines with J gene TRBJ1-4, with 8 bases that match TRBD1. The CDR3 has 15 residues. After removal of 4 bases from V and 2 bases from J, the junction contained 3 bases not matched to a gene. CDR1 and CDR2 (germline): SNHLY, FYNNEI.

The gene calls are TRBV2 and TRBJ2-7; the D gene is possibly TRBD1 (6 bases). CDR1 SNHLY and CDR2 FYNNEI come from the germline V gene. V was cut by 7 bases and J by 2 bases, with 15 bases left in between. The CDR3 has 14 residues. CDR3 in DNA: TGTGCCAGCATGCTCGCCAGGGGCCCCTACGAGCAGTACTTC. This gives the protein CASMLARGPYEQYF.

Only one count was recorded for this clone. The V and J genes are TRBV19 and TRBJ2-1; 11 bases match TRBD2. J was trimmed by 3 bases and V by 4 bases; bases with no gene match: 5. Per germline, CDR1 LNHDA and CDR2 SQIVND (reference sequence). This CDR3 has 16 amino acids. CDR3 coding DNA: TGTGCCAGTAGTAAGCGGGGACTAGCGGACTACAATGAGCAGTTCTTC. Residues: CASSKRGLADYNEQFF.

The gene calls are TRBV18 and TRBJ2-5; 7 nucleotides agree with TRBD1. Germline lookup yields CDR1 KGHSH and CDR2 LQKENI. This CDR3 comprises 15 residues. With V trimmed by 3 bases and J by 2 bases, 6 bases remained unmatched. The DNA of the CDR3 is TGTGCCAGCTCACCCAAACAGGGGACACAAGAGACCCAGTACTTC. Translated: CASSPKQGTQETQYF. Full variable domain (rest looked up from reference TRBV18 and TRBJ2-5): NAGVMQNPRHLVRRRGQEARLRCSPMKGHSHVYWYRQLPEEGLKFMVYLQKENIIDESGMPKERFSAEFPKEGPSILRIQQVVRGDSAAYFCASSPKQGTQETQYFGPGTRLLVL.

V is TRBV24-1 and J is TRBJ2-2; D may be TRBD2 (6 bases). The ends were cut back, 5 bases at V and 5 bases at J, with 17 bases in the middle. The germline V gene has CDR1 KGHDR and CDR2 SFDVKD. The CDR3 is made up of 16 amino acids. CDR3 protein: CATSAALGAGTGELFF. The CDR3 DNA reads TGTGCCACCAGTGCCGCGTTAGGGGCGGGGACCGGGGAGCTGTTTTTT.

The chain has TRBV5-4 and TRBJ1-5, with D unresolved. The CDR3 is 15 residues long. V lost 0 bases and J 6 bases, leaving 13 bases between the germline ends. From germline, CDR1 is SGHNT and CDR2 YYREEE (reference sequence). The CDR3 here is CASSLDPGLGQPQHF. The CDR3 DNA sequence: TGTGCCAGCAGCTTGGATCCGGGTTTGGGTCAGCCCCAGCATTTT.

The gene calls are TRBV5-4 and TRBJ2-1; TRBD2 agrees at 7 bases. V lost 2 bases and J lost 9; bases outside the gene matches: 14. The length of the CDR3 is 16 residues. Germline CDR1 is SGHNT and CDR2 is YYREEE (reference sequence). The CDR3 sequence is CASSFGTSVQRGEQFF. The CDR3 DNA sequence: TGTGCCAGCAGCTTTGGCACTAGCGTCCAAAGAGGTGAGCAGTTCTTC.

V is TRBV7-8 and J is TRBJ1-2; D is perhaps TRBD1 (6 bases). Germline CDR1 reads SGHVS; CDR2 reads FQNEAQ. The CDR3 runs to 13 residues. Trimming cost V 1 base and J 4 bases, with 7 bases left between them. DNA of the CDR3: TGTGCCAGCAGCTTAGAACAGGGCTATGGCTACACCTTC. It codes for CASSLEQGYGYTF.

V gene TRBV21-1 combines with J gene TRBJ2-3; no DNA check was done on the table's D call, TRBD2. TRBV21-1 has pseudogene status. The CDR3 contains 14 residues. The CDR3 loop is CASSTTSGTDTQYF. CDR3 DNA sequence: TGTGCCAGCAGCACGACTAGCGGCACAGATACGCAGTATTTT.

A few counts support this clone. J is TRBJ2-7 and V is TRBV19; TRBD2 is a possible D gene (5 bases). The CDR3 is 14 amino acids. The germline V and J ends were trimmed by 0 bases and 2 bases, with 8 bases remaining between them. CDR1 and CDR2 (germline): LNHDA, SQIVND (reference sequence). The chain's CDR3 is CASSIESGPYEQYF. CDR3 in DNA: TGTGCCAGTAGTATAGAAAGCGGCCCCTACGAGCAGTACTTC.